This TCR beta chain stems from a study of blood T cell repertoires in COVID-19 (dated by TCRdb to about 2020). In the study overall: Collaborator samples came from the United States, Italy and Spain and covered acute and convalescent phases of COVID-19. Samples were obtained from the ongoing ImmuneRACE study (first 160 participants) and from about 1,300 subjects provided by 6 global collaborators. Subjects who had been exposed to COVID-19, were actively infected with it, or had recovered from it provided the deeply sampled blood TCRbeta repertoires that made up the dataset. The prospective study material was composed of cDNA or gDNA derived from T cells, B-cell-depleted T cells, or PBMCs. The repertoires were made available in a free public database intended to serve as a resource for research on the immune response to SARS-CoV-2. The sample metadata nearly always contained a de-identified subject ID, COVID-19 status, age in years and sex. HLA class I and class II types, where available, came from metadata supplied by the sample provider rather than from assay-based typing. What the authors observed across the whole study: Clinical and demographic metadata were provided uncurated, with the amount varying by source and participant.

TCRbeta CDR3 regions were amplified from genomic DNA using the immunoSEQ Assay, a bias-controlled multiplex PCR. The source study handled its data this way. The number of nucleated cells in each sample was estimated from the amplification of reference gene primers within the assay. Sequence reads were collapsed and filtered to measure the absolute abundance of every unique TCRbeta CDR3 rearrangement. For each sample, productive Simpson clonality was calculated as the square root of Simpson's diversity index across productive rearrangements. The table was pulled from immuneACCESS by TCRdb, which kept in-frame rearrangements only. Such tables lose some clones; where checked, under half of the loss comes from unresolved V genes, and the rest has no known cause. V, J and clone size are taken as reported in that table, and D and trimming were inferred from the DNA itself. For this sample there are over 150,000 clones; about 86% appear just once. The ten largest account for around 7% of the sample.

As regards this clone: It has no known antigen specificity. It has no much larger one-base neighbor in the sample; base qualities were not kept.

Collaborating institutions collected whole blood in K2EDTA tubes following their own protocols. Collaborator samples were shipped for TCRbeta analysis as frozen whole blood, isolated PBMCs, or DNA extracted from either sample type. This receptor was taken from a man aged 45 to 65 with active or convalescent COVID-19. The sample comprised peripheral blood.

The base sequence is TGTGCCAGCAGAGCCCCGGCCTACGAGCAGTACTTC. Translation gives CASRAPAYEQYF. The chain is assembled from TRBV6-6 and TRBJ2-7, with no confident D gene call. Inclusive of the bounding cysteine and phenylalanine, the CDR3 is 12 residues long. CDR3 DNA is the only sequence kept; it has 36 bases, read in frame from the first base. The V end loses 6 bases and the J end loses 2 bases, and a stretch of 8 bases separates them. According to the germline V gene (reference sequence), CDR1 reads MNHNY and CDR2 reads SVGAGI.